This TCR beta chain was captured by sequencing in a study of OX40 agonist ivuxolimab in advanced cancers. Study conclusions and caveats: Compared with CD4+, CD8+ T cells on average had more expanded clones. At doses 0.1 to 3.0 mg/kg, CD4+ and CD8+ clones expanded. Some patients who did not respond also had low normalized T-cell clonal expansion.

Autoimmune disease history or systemic immunosuppression led to patient exclusion. Method: immunoSEQ multiplex PCR; TCRdb's copy keeps in-frame clones and lacks some. This table holds tens of thousands of clones, more than 65% found once. In its sample, this clone was seen a few times. Its specificity is not known. Germline loops: CDR1 SGHRS, CDR2 YFSETQ. Trimming took 2 bases from V and 6 from J; bases not matched to a gene: 3. The CDR3 runs to 13 residues. Sample: CD4+ or CD8+ T cells sorted from blood, taken in a trial of the OX40 agonist ivuxolimab. This clonotype was obtained from an adult with an advanced solid tumor such as melanoma, head and neck, liver or kidney cancer. This chain links TRBV5-1 with TRBJ2-7, with 9 bases lining up with TRBD1. CDR3 in amino acids: CASSFRDRVEQYF. The CDR3 DNA reads as TGCGCCAGCAGCTTCCGGGACAGGGTCGAGCAGTACTTC.